Presented here are 17 T cell receptor beta chains from one specimen sequenced in a study of T cell changes during pregnancy in multiple sclerosis. Clones were read by immunoSEQ multiplex PCR, and TCRdb kept only the in-frame ones, dropping some. The sample holds some 13,000 clones; approximately 90% are singletons and the top ten take roughly 14%. Source: CD8+ T cells from peripheral blood mononuclear cells, taken in the second trimester of pregnancy. These receptors all stem from a female donor in good health, enrolled as a control in a pregnancy study.

V usage is TRBV7-9 and J usage is TRBJ2-1, with 11 positions matching TRBD2. The CDR3 length is 16 residues. Germline lookup yields CDR1 SEHNR and CDR2 FQNEAQ (reference sequence). Germline trimming cut 4 bases from V and 8 bases from J; bases unmatched to any gene: 10. This chain's CDR3 is CASSSPGLAGIDEQFF. The CDR3 coding sequence is TGTGCCAGCAGCTCCCCCGGACTAGCGGGCATCGATGAGCAGTTCTTC.

This rearrangement joins TRBV7-8 to TRBJ1-1; tentatively, D is TRBD1 (6 bases). V gave up 1 base and J gave up 5 bases, with 11 bases separating them. The CDR3 covers 14 residues. Per germline, CDR1 SGHVS and CDR2 FQNEAQ. The CDR3 region is CASSLVRTVTEAFF. The CDR3 nucleotides read TGTGCCAGCAGCTTAGTGAGGACAGTTACTGAAGCTTTCTTT.

This chain uses TRBV6-1 with TRBJ2-1; D uncertain. The germline V and J ends were trimmed by 3 bases and 4 bases, with 4 bases remaining between them. This CDR3 is 12 amino acids long. Germline values: CDR1 MNHNS, CDR2 SASEGT. The CDR3, as DNA: TGTGCCAGCAGTGATCGGTACAATGAGCAGTTCTTC. Its translation is CASSDRYNEQFF.

The rearrangement uses TRBV5-1 and TRBJ1-2, with D possibly TRBD1 on 6 matching bases. Trimming removed 2 bases from V and 8 bases from J, with 10 bases in between. This CDR3 has 12 residues. Germline assignment: CDR1 SGHRS and CDR2 YFSETQ. The DNA of the CDR3 is TGCGCCAGCAGCTTAGACAGGCCGGGCTACACCTTC. Translated: CASSLDRPGYTF.

The rearrangement links TRBV14 to TRBJ2-3; the match to TRBD2 covers 7 bases. CDR1 and CDR2 (germline): SGHDN, FVKESK. V shed 1 base, J shed 1 base, and the junction held 2 bases outside the gene matches. The CDR3 runs to 15 residues. CDR3 sequence: CASSQGLAGTDTQYF. Here the CDR3 DNA reads TGTGCCAGCAGCCAAGGGCTAGCGGGCACAGATACGCAGTATTTT.

This chain connects TRBV5-6 to TRBJ2-7; 10 positions agree with TRBD1. J lost 6 bases, V lost 3 bases, and 6 bases had no gene match. CDR1 is SGHDT and CDR2 is YYEEEE in the germline V gene. This CDR3 has 14 residues. As DNA, the CDR3 is TGTGCCAGCAGCTCCGGGACAGGGGAGGGCGAGCAGTACTTC. This encodes CASSSGTGEGEQYF. The complete variable domain, with remaining parts taken from reference TRBV5-6 and TRBJ2-7, reads DAGVTQSPTHLIKTRGQQVTLRCSPKSGHDTVSWYQQALGQGPQFIFQYYEEEERQRGNFPDRFSGHQFPNYSSELNVNALLLGDSALYLCASSSGTGEGEQYFGPGTRLTVT.

The chain uses TRBV5-1 and TRBJ2-5; TRBD2 might be the D (5 bases). V lost 0 bases, J lost 3 bases, and 12 bases lay in between. Germline loops: CDR1 SGHRS, CDR2 YFSETQ. The CDR3 is 15 residues long. The CDR3, as DNA: TGCGCCAGCAGCTTGGACGGGGTTCCCGAAGAGACCCAGTACTTC. Protein product: CASSLDGVPEETQYF.

The V gene is TRBV4-1, the J gene TRBJ2-7; 8 bases line up with TRBD1. Losses at the gene ends were 1 base for V and 2 bases for J; bases not matched to a gene: 7. Germline CDR1 reads MGHRA; CDR2 reads YSYEKL. This CDR3 region has 16 residues. CDR3: CASSQGADRATYEQYF. In nucleotides, the CDR3 is TGCGCCAGCAGCCAAGGGGCGGACAGGGCAACCTACGAGCAGTACTTC.

The sample holds one count of this clone. The V and J genes are TRBV27 and TRBJ2-1, with 11 bases fitting TRBD2. The CDR3 runs to 15 residues. V dropped 6 bases and J dropped 6; count of bases not matched to a gene: 7. CDR1 and CDR2 (germline): MNHEY, SMNVEV (reference sequence). DNA of the CDR3: TGTGCCAGCAGCATTAGCGGGGGGGCCGGCAATGAGCAGTTCTTC. The encoded protein is CASSISGGAGNEQFF.

The rearrangement links TRBV19 to TRBJ2-1; 10 bases align to TRBD2. Per germline, CDR1 LNHDA and CDR2 SQIVND (reference sequence). The CDR3 runs 16 residues. The V segment lost 0 bases and the J segment 7 bases; nucleotides outside the gene matches: 6. The CDR3 sequence: CASSIDHGSGRNEQFF. The CDR3 region has the DNA TGTGCCAGTAGTATAGATCATGGTAGCGGGAGGAATGAGCAGTTCTTC.

The chain combines TRBV9 with TRBJ2-5, with D possibly matching TRBD2 (8 bases). Germline assignment: CDR1 SGDLS and CDR2 YYNGEE. The CDR3 loop spans 17 amino acids. Trimming removed 0 bases from V and 1 base from J, with 16 bases in between. DNA of the CDR3: TGTGCCAGCAGCGTAGCGGGAGGGCAGGGGGTCCAAGAGACCCAGTACTTC. This gives the protein CASSVAGGQGVQETQYF.

This clone qualifies as medium-sized (0.01 to 0.1%). The chain combines TRBV9 with TRBJ1-1; D may be TRBD1 (6 bases). CDR1 and CDR2 (germline): SGDLS, YYNGEE. V was trimmed by 3 bases and J by 1 base, leaving 10 bases between them. The CDR3 consists of 14 residues. The CDR3 sequence is CASSEQQGNTEAFF. The DNA for the CDR3 is TGTGCCAGCAGCGAACAACAGGGGAACACTGAAGCTTTCTTT.

This clone came up once. As DNA, the CDR3 is TGTGCCAGCAGACTAACAGGGCTCAATGAGCAGTTCTTC. As protein: CASRLTGLNEQFF. This sequence joins TRBV7-2 and TRBJ2-1, with a possible D match to TRBD1 (6 bases). Trimming pared 6 bases from V and 6 bases from J, leaving 12 bases between. In germline, CDR1 is SGHTA, CDR2 FQGNSA. The CDR3 is made up of 13 amino acids.

This chain links TRBV6-5 with TRBJ2-5; 9 nucleotides agree with TRBD2. The CDR3 extends over 15 amino acids. Losses at the gene ends were 5 bases for V and 5 bases for J; bases not matched to a gene: 9. In germline, CDR1 is MNHEY, CDR2 SVGAGI. The CDR3 loop reads CASSQTSGGRETQYF. CDR3 coding DNA: TGTGCCAGCAGTCAGACTAGCGGAGGCCGGGAGACCCAGTACTTC.

This clone was observed once. This chain uses TRBV19 with TRBJ2-5, with 9 positions matching TRBD2. The CDR3 covers 15 residues. Germline V gene lookup returns CDR1 LNHDA and CDR2 SQIVND (reference sequence). V was pared by 2 bases and J by 5 bases, with 6 bases of the junction left unmatched. The chain's CDR3 is CASSISELAGETQYF. For the CDR3, the DNA is TGTGCCAGTAGTATAAGTGAACTAGCGGGTGAGACCCAGTACTTC. The full variable domain, in which reference TRBV19 and TRBJ2-5 provide the parts outside the CDR3, is DGGITQSPKYLFRKEGQNVTLSCEQNLNHDAMYWYRQDPGQGLRLIYYSQIVNDFQKGDIAEGYSVSREKKESFPLTVTSAQKNPTAFYLCASSISELAGETQYFGPGTRLLVL.

The rearrangement joins TRBV30 to TRBJ2-1; 7 nucleotides line up with TRBD2. V was pared by 5 bases and J by 8 bases, with 9 bases of the junction left unmatched. CDR3 length: 13 amino acids. CDR1 is GTSNPN and CDR2 is SVGIG in the germline V gene (reference sequence). CDR3 protein: CAWGTGTTDEQFF. The CDR3 DNA sequence: TGTGCCTGGGGGACCGGGACTACGGATGAGCAGTTCTTC.

The CDR3 DNA reads as TGTGCCAGCAGTGCCTACGGGGGGGATGAAAAACTGTTTTTT. Translation: CASSAYGGDEKLFF. This chain links TRBV27 with TRBJ1-4, with D maybe TRBD1 (5 bases). Germline CDR1 reads MNHEY; CDR2 reads SMNVEV (reference sequence). The V and J ends lost 5 bases and 6 bases respectively, with 13 bases between them. The CDR3 totals 14 residues.